Below are 7 T cell receptor beta chains sequenced from a single sample in a study of CD8 T cells in ankylosing spondylitis (dated by TCRdb to about 2017). Receptor libraries were prepared by 5' RACE. Sequenced on an Illumina HiSeq 2500. The raw public data were reprocessed by TCRdb itself: fastp quality trimming at Q25, MiXCR clonotype calling, in-frame beta chains only. Entries that share a CDR3 protein sequence are merged under the most common genes and DNA. The sample contains 240,000 or so distinct CDR3 sequences, 8.6% of them found a single time. Under 7.5% of the sample is taken by the ten largest. The source material was blood, either unsorted or a sorted T cell fraction (not recorded which). Source of these receptors: a male donor with ankylosing spondylitis or in good health (not recorded which).

This clonotype was picked up many times. The chain has TRBV5-1 and TRBJ2-7; 7 nucleotides match TRBD2. This CDR3 region has 20 residues. Germline trimming cut 0 bases from V and 2 bases from J; bases unmatched to any gene: 20. CDR1 is SGHRS and CDR2 is YFSETQ in the germline V gene. The CDR3 region has the DNA TGCGCCAGCAGCTTGGCACCGGGGGGACTGGCGATTGGCGTCACCTACGAGCAGTACTTC. It yields the protein CASSLAPGGLAIGVTYEQYF. Full variable domain (missing parts from reference TRBV5-1 and TRBJ2-7): KAGVTQTPRYLIKTRGQQVTLSCSPISGHRSVSWYQQTPGQGLQFLFEYFSETQRNKGNFPGRFSGRQFSNSRSEMNVSTLELGDSALYLCASSLAPGGLAIGVTYEQYFGPGTRLTVT.

This clonotype was seen ten or more times. The J gene is TRBJ2-4, the V gene TRBV7-2; D is unresolved. CDR1 SGHTA and CDR2 FQGNSA come from the germline V gene. This CDR3 has 13 residues. V shed 1 base and J shed 6 bases, with 7 bases lying between them. The CDR3 coding sequence is TGTGCCAGCAGCTTAGGGGTAGGAAACATTCAGTACTTC. The encoded protein is CASSLGVGNIQYF.

This clonotype showed up many times. The rearrangement uses TRBV29-1 and TRBJ1-1; possibly TRBD1 for D (5 bases). Trimming removed 2 bases from V and 6 bases from J, with 13 bases in between. The CDR3 extends over 13 amino acids. Germline lookup yields CDR1 SQVTM and CDR2 ANQGSEA. The CDR3 DNA sequence: TGCAGCGTTGAAAGCAGGGTTCTTGCTGAAGCTTTCTTT. Amino acid sequence: CSVESRVLAEAFF.

This clonotype has ten or more counts. This sequence joins TRBV20-1 and TRBJ2-1; TRBD2 matches 7 bases. Losses at the gene ends were 6 bases for V and 3 bases for J; bases not matched to a gene: 11. Germline V gene sequence: CDR1 DFQATT, CDR2 SNEGSKA (reference sequence). The CDR3 runs 15 residues. CDR3 protein: CSAPQGGSNYNEQFF. In DNA form, the CDR3 reads TGCAGTGCCCCCCAGGGCGGGAGCAACTACAATGAGCAGTTCTTC.

As DNA, the CDR3 is TGTGCCAGCAGCCCCGGACAGGCCAGGGAGGCAGATACGCAGTATTTT. Encoded protein: CASSPGQAREADTQYF. The genes are TRBV7-9 and TRBJ2-3; TRBD1 might be the D (7 bases). The germline V and J ends were trimmed by 5 bases and 4 bases, with 19 bases remaining between them. This CDR3 has 16 amino acids. The germline V gene encodes CDR1 SEHNR and CDR2 FQNEAQ (reference sequence).

The table lists this clonotype with many counts. CDR3 nucleotides: TGTGCCAGCAGCATTAAAGTAGCGGAGTCCGAGACCCAGTACTTC. Its protein product is CASSIKVAESETQYF. The chain is built from TRBV7-2 and TRBJ2-5; a weak D match, TRBD2 (6 bases). The germline V gene encodes CDR1 SGHTA and CDR2 FQGNSA. The CDR3 runs to 15 residues. Trimming left V 5 bases short and J 5 bases short, with 18 bases between. Together with reference TRBV7-2 and TRBJ2-5, the CDR3 gives the full variable domain: GAGVSQSPSNKVTEKGKDVELRCDPISGHTALYWYRQSLGQGLEFLIYFQGNSAPDKSGLPSDRFSAERTGGSVSTLTIQRTQQEDSAVYLCASSIKVAESETQYFGPGTRLLVL.

This clonotype has a count of ten or more. The V and J genes are TRBV15 and TRBJ1-5; no clear D. V lost 1 base and J lost 0, with 7 bases in between. The CDR3 is 15 amino acids. CDR1 is LNHNV, CDR2 YYDKDF, per germline (reference sequence). CDR3 amino acids: CATSRGEISNQPQHF. The CDR3 bases are TGTGCCACCAGCAGAGGGGAGATTAGCAATCAGCCCCAGCATTTT.